This TCR beta chain was identified in a study of beta chain bispecific antibodies for T cell cancers (dated by TCRdb to the early 2020s). Regarding the complete study: Healthy donor T cells were cocultured with T cell leukemia lines and bispecific antibodies, and TRBV sequencing of the surviving cells was then used to measure how much each TRBV family was depleted. On the cell surface, TRBV12 (TRBV12-3) was expressed by Jurkat cells, whereas TRBV5-5 was expressed by HPB-ALL cells.

This clonotype was seen ten or more times. What this receptor recognizes is not known. Per-base quality was not reported, and no clone a single base away is much larger than it. The libraries included unique molecular identifier barcodes, and the barcodes were used to quantify clonotypes. Qiagen AllPrep DNA/RNA Micro kits were used to isolate total RNA, and an Agilent TapeStation was used to check RNA quality. TCR beta libraries were constructed by 5' RACE, in which cDNA synthesis was followed by two PCR steps with TCR beta constant-region gene-specific primers. TCR beta libraries were sequenced on an Illumina MiSeq platform. On the study's bioinformatics: MIGEC, MiXCR and VDJtools were used to process the reads. Clonotype frequency was computed as the clonotype's share of unique molecular identifiers among all unique molecular identifiers in the sample. Nonfunctional TRBV genes classified in IMGT as pseudogenes or open reading frames, for example TRBV1, TRBV12-1 and TRBV21, were left out. TCRdb trimmed the raw reads at Q25, called clones with MiXCR and kept productive beta chains. Here each entry gathers all rows of one CDR3 protein and keeps the most common genes and DNA. In this record, the V and J calls reflect TCRdb's handling and not the investigators' own analysis. This sample is represented by roughly 15,000 distinct CDR3 sequences; 2.1% of them were singletons. Of the sample, 6.5% to 8.5% is held by the ten largest clones.

General conclusions and limits of the study: Leukemia cell line cells were mixed with normal T cells in each sequenced sample, and most of the targeted TRBV signal was derived from the leukemia cells rather than from the normal T cells. Cross-reactivity of the anti-TRBV5-5 antibody with TRBV5-6 was attributed to high sequence similarity between the two genes.

T cells were expanded from blood mononuclear cells for around 3 days using either anti-CD3 antibody OKT3 or CD3/CD28 Dynabeads. The culture conditions for expanded T cells were RPMI 1640 plus 10% fetal bovine serum, recombinant human IL-2 (about 97 IU/ml) and IL-7 (5 ng/ml). Each coculture mixed some 50,000 target cells and some 50,000 normal T cells with bispecific antibody in approximately 93 ul and was incubated at 37 degrees C for less than 20 hours. Each bispecific antibody was composed of two single-chain variable fragments, which were expressed in a single-chain diabody format with a His tag. The effector T cells were obtained from healthy human donors, with peripheral blood mononuclear cells isolated from leukapheresis samples by Ficoll density gradient centrifugation. Taken from cysteine to phenylalanine, the CDR3 has 13 residues. The kept DNA is CDR3 alone, 39 bases in frame from the first base. V loses 8 bases of germline sequence and J loses 3 bases, and the interval between the two ends is 14 bases. According to the germline V gene, CDR1 reads MNHNS and CDR2 reads SASEGT.

The rearranged segments are TRBV6-1 and TRBJ2-7; the D call could be TRBD1 or TRBD2, with each sharing 5 bases. The sequencing sample was made of healthy donor T cells cultured with leukemia cells. This TCR was recovered from a human donor in good health. Some clones in this sample may be carry-over from other donors' samples. CDR3 loop: CASEGSASYEQYF. The sequence in DNA is TGTGCCAGCGAGGGGTCGGCGAGCTACGAGCAGTACTTC.